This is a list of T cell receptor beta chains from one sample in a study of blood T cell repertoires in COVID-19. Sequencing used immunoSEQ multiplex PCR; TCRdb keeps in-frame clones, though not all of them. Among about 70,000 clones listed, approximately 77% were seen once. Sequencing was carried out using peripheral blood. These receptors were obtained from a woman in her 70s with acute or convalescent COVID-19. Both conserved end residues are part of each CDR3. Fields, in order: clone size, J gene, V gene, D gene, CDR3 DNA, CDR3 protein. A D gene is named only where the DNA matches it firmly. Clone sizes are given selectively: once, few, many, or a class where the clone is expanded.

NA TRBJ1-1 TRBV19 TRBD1 TGTGCCAGTACCGAGGACAGGGCGACTGAAGCTTTCTTT CASTEDRATEAFF
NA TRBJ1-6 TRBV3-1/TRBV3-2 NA TGTGCCAGCAGCCGGGGGACATCAAATTCACCCCTCCACTTT CASSRGTSNSPLHF
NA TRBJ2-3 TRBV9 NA TGTGCCAGCAGCGCGACCGGAAGAGCGGCGAGCACAGATACGCAGTATTTT CASSATGRAASTDTQYF
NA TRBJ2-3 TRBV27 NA TGTGCCAGCGCCCTCAGGGGCCCCACAGATACGCAGTATTTT CASALRGPTDTQYF
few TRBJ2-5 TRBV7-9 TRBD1 TGTGCCAGCAGCTCAAAGGACAGGGCAGAGACCCAGTACTTC CASSSKDRAETQYF
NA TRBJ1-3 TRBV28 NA TGTGCCAGCAGTTTATACGGCGGCATCTCTGGAAACACCATATATTTT CASSLYGGISGNTIYF
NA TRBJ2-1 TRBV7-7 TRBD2 TGTGCTAGCAGCCTTAGCGGGAGCTCCTACAATGAGCAGTTCTTC CASSLSGSSYNEQFF
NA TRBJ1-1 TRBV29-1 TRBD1 TGCAGCGTTGACCTGACAGGGGGAAACACTGAAGCTTTCTTT CSVDLTGGNTEAFF
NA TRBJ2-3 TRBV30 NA TGTGCCTCGGAGACCCCACGGGGCACAGATACGCAGTATTTT CASETPRGTDTQYF
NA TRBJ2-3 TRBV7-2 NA TGTGCCAGCAGCTTAGCGGCCGCGGAAGGCACAGATACGCAGTATTTT CASSLAAAEGTDTQYF
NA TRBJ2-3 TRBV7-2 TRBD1 TGTGCCAGCAGCTTACAAGGACAGGGTGGAGATACGCAGTATTTT CASSLQGQGGDTQYF
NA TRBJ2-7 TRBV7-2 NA TGTGCCAGCAGCTCACGGAACGCAGGCTCCTACGAGCAGTACTTC CASSSRNAGSYEQYF
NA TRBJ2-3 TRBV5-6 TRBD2 TGTGCCAGCAGCCTACGAACTAGCGGGAGAGGAGATACGCAGTATTTT CASSLRTSGRGDTQYF
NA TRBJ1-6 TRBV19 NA TGTGCCAGTACCGAGGGCAGCCCAAATTCACCCCTCCACTTT CASTEGSPNSPLHF
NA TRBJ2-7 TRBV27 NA TGTGCCAGCAGCCTGAGTTGGGGGCGCTACGAGCAGTACTTC CASSLSWGRYEQYF
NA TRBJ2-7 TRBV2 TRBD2 TGTGCCAGCAGTCGGACTAGCGGGGACCCGAGCTCCTACGAGCAGTACTTC CASSRTSGDPSSYEQYF
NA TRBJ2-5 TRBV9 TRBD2 TGTGCCAGCAGCGTATCACTAGCGGGGGCCGGGACCCAGTACTTC CASSVSLAGAGTQYF
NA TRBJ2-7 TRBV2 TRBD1 TGTGCCAGCAAGGGGACAGGGGGCTCTTACGAGCAGTACTTC CASKGTGGSYEQYF
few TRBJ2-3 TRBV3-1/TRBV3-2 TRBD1 TGTGCCAGCAACCACGGGACAGCTTATCCGCAGTATTTT CASNHGTAYPQYF
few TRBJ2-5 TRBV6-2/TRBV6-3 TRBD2 TGTGCCAGCAGTTACTCCCTGGTAGCGGGGGGGCCCAGTTCCCGAGAGACCCAGTACTTC CASSYSLVAGGPSSRETQYF
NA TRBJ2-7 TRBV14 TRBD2 TGTGCCAGCAGCCAAGTCGTTCCCGGGACTAGCGGGAGAGGGGAGCAGTACTTC CASSQVVPGTSGRGEQYF
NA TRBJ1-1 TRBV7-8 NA TGTGCCAGCAGCTTAGTGGGGCTGAACACTGAAGCTTTCTTT CASSLVGLNTEAFF
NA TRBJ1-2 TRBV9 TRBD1 TGTGCCAGCAGCGTGTCAGGGGGAATGTTTGGCTACACCTTC CASSVSGGMFGYTF
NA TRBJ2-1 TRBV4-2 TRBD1 TGTGCCAGCAGCCAAGAGGTAACAGGGGGCTACAATGAGCAGTTCTTC CASSQEVTGGYNEQFF
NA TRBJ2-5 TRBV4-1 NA TGCGCCAGCAGCCAAGATGCACAGGGCTATAGAGAGACCCAGTACTTC CASSQDAQGYRETQYF
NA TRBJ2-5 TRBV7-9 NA TGTGCCAGCACCCTTAACCAAGAGACCCAGTACTTC CASTLNQETQYF
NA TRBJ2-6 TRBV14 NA TGTGCCAGCAGCCAAATCCGGTCTGGGGCCAACGTCCTGACTTTC CASSQIRSGANVLTF
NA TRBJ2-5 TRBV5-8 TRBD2 TGTGCCAGCACCCTGGGAGGGGATTGGGGTGAGACCCAGTACTTC CASTLGGDWGETQYF
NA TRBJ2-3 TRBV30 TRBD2 TGTGCCTGGAGTGGGGACTACATAAAGGTAGATACGCAGTATTTT CAWSGDYIKVDTQYF
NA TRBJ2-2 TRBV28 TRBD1 TGTGCCAGCAGTTTGGGGACAGGGTCCGCCGGGGAGCTGTTTTTT CASSLGTGSAGELFF
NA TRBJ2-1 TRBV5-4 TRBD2 TGTGCCAGCAGCCCCGCCGGCGGGAGAACATTTTACAATGAGCAGTTCTTC CASSPAGGRTFYNEQFF
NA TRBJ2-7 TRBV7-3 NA TGTGCCAGCAGCTTAGTGCACAGAAACGAGCAGTACTTC CASSLVHRNEQYF
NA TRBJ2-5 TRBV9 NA TGTGCCAGCAGCGTAGGGCCAGAACAAGAGACCCAGTACTTC CASSVGPEQETQYF
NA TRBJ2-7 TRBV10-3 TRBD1 TGTGCCATCAGTGAGTCGACAGGGACAGCCTACGAGCAGTACTTC CAISESTGTAYEQYF
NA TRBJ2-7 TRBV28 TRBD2 TGTGCCAGCAGTTTCTACGGGCGCGGGAGACTCGAGCAGTACTTC CASSFYGRGRLEQYF
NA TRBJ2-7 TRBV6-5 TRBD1 TGTGCCAGCAGTTGGAGACAGGGAATCTACGAGCAGTACTTC CASSWRQGIYEQYF
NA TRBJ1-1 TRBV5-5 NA TGTGCCAGCAGCTTTAAACAGTTGAACACTGAAGCTTTCTTT CASSFKQLNTEAFF
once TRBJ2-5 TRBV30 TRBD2 TGTGCCTGCGTAGCGGGAGAACGGGCGAAGACCCAGTACTTC CACVAGERAKTQYF
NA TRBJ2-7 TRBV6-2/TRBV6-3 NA TGTGCCAGCAGCCTCCCGGCTCAGGGGACCTACGAGCAGTACTTC CASSLPAQGTYEQYF
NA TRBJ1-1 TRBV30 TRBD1 TGTGCCTGGAGGAAACAGGGGTTAGCTTTCTTT CAWRKQGLAFF
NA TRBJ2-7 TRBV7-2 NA TGTGCCAGCAGCTTTGCCGGACTAAACTACGAGCAGTACTTC CASSFAGLNYEQYF
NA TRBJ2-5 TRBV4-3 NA TGCGCCAGCAGCCAAGATCGGGAGACCCAGTACTTC CASSQDRETQYF